These T cell receptor beta chains were read from a single sample in a study of blood T cell repertoires in COVID-19. This table comes from immunoSEQ multiplex PCR, and its TCRdb copy is limited to in-frame clones, with some not included. The data show some 96,000 clones, more than 85% seen once. The sample was peripheral blood. The receptors stem from a man aged 50-59 years with active COVID-19. Each CDR3 is given with its conserved first and last residue. D genes are given only for firm matches. Clone size appears in some rows only: once, few, many, or a class for an expanded clone.

size,D,J,V,DNA,CDR3
few,.,TRBJ2-7,TRBV2,TGTGCCAGCAGTGAACAGGGGAGCTCCTACGAGCAGTACTTC,CASSEQGSSYEQYF
once,.,TRBJ1-4,TRBV7-9,TGTGCCAGCAGCTTAGGGACCGTCGGTGCGGGGAATGAAAAACTGTTTTTT,CASSLGTVGAGNEKLFF
.,.,TRBJ2-1,TRBV5-4,TGTGCCAGCAGTAAGGGACAAGCCGTGGGGCAAAATGAGCAGTTCTTC,CASSKGQAVGQNEQFF
.,.,TRBJ2-2,TRBV3-1/TRBV3-2,TGTGCCAGCAGCCAAGTCGGGACCGGGGAGCTGTTTTTT,CASSQVGTGELFF
.,.,TRBJ2-2,TRBV18,TGTGCCAGCTCACCCCCGGGACCAGGGGTCCCCGGGGAGCTGTTTTTT,CASSPPGPGVPGELFF
.,.,TRBJ1-1,TRBV7-2,TGTGCCAGCAGCGCTTACAGGGAGCAGAACACTGAAGCTTTCTTT,CASSAYREQNTEAFF
.,.,TRBJ2-1,TRBV6-5,TGTGCCAGCAGTTCCCCGGCCCCCCGAGGTGAGCAGTTCTTC,CASSSPAPRGEQFF
.,TRBD2,TRBJ2-3,TRBV4-2,TGTGCCAGCAGCCAAGATTTAACTAGCGGGCCAGATACGCAGTATTTT,CASSQDLTSGPDTQYF
.,.,TRBJ1-4,TRBV12-5,TGTGCTAGTGGTCACAACGAAAAACTGTTTTTT,CASGHNEKLFF
.,.,TRBJ2-3,TRBV11-2,TGTGCCAGCAGTTCGGGAGATACGCAGTATTTT,CASSSGDTQYF
.,TRBD1,TRBJ1-1,TRBV5-6,TGTGCCAGCAGCGAGGGACAGGGGGCGGTTGCTTTCTTT,CASSEGQGAVAFF
.,.,TRBJ2-2,TRBV7-9,TGTGCCAGCAGCCCCTTAGGGGACACCGGGGAGCTGTTTTTT,CASSPLGDTGELFF
.,.,TRBJ1-2,TRBV9,TGTGCCAGCAGCGTAGGGTGGGAATTGGGAGACTATGGCTACACCTTC,CASSVGWELGDYGYTF
.,TRBD1,TRBJ2-2,TRBV7-2,TGTGCCAGCAGCTTCACCGGGACAGGGCGCACCGGGGAGCTGTTTTTT,CASSFTGTGRTGELFF
once,TRBD2,TRBJ2-1,TRBV19,TGTGCCAGTAGTATAAGCGGGAGGGTAGTCCCCCGCGAGCAGTTCTTC,CASSISGRVVPREQFF
.,TRBD1,TRBJ2-5,TRBV6-5,TGTGCCAGCAGTTTGGACAGGGGGCAAGAGACCCAGTACTTC,CASSLDRGQETQYF
.,.,TRBJ2-5,TRBV7-8,TGTGCCAGCAGCTTAGGCTGGGGCTCCCAAGAGACCCAGTACTTC,CASSLGWGSQETQYF
.,.,TRBJ1-4,TRBV12-3/TRBV12-4,TGTGCCAGCAGCAGTTACACCAAGACTCCCGTGGCTTTT,CASSSYTKTPVAF
.,.,TRBJ1-4,TRBV4-1,TGCGCCAGCAGCCAAGAATCAACACGGACACTGGTGTTTTTT,CASSQESTRTLVFF
.,.,TRBJ2-1,TRBV15,TGTGCCACCAGCGAAGGACGGGGGAGCAGCTTTAGGCAGTTCTTC,CATSEGRGSSFRQFF
.,TRBD2,TRBJ2-1,TRBV7-2,TGTGCCAGCAGCCCGCCACTAGCGGGAGGCTTACCCGCTCGTGAGCAGTTCTTC,CASSPPLAGGLPAREQFF
.,TRBD1,TRBJ1-2,TRBV12-3/TRBV12-4,TGTGCCAGCAGGCGGACAGGGAGTGGCTACACCTTC,CASRRTGSGYTF
once,.,TRBJ2-2,TRBV7-9,TGTGCCAGCAGCTTATCTCCCCTGGAGCTGTTTTTT,CASSLSPLELFF
.,.,TRBJ2-2,TRBV7-6,TGTGCCAGCAGCCCTTTTACCAACAGAGGGGGACGAACCGGGGAGCTGTTTTTT,CASSPFTNRGGRTGELFF
.,.,TRBJ2-3,TRBV7-9,TGTGCCAGCAGCTTGGCTAGCGGCACAGATACGCAGTATTTT,CASSLASGTDTQYF
.,TRBD2,TRBJ2-1,TRBV25-1,TGTGCCAGCAGTGAATTCAGCGGGAGGGTGCGTGAGCAGTTCTTC,CASSEFSGRVREQFF
.,.,TRBJ2-3,TRBV7-9,TGTGCCAGCAGCTCCGGACACACAGATACGCAGTATTTT,CASSSGHTDTQYF
.,.,TRBJ2-1,TRBV30,TGTGCCTGGAGTACGGGCTCCTACAATGAGCAGTTCTTC,CAWSTGSYNEQFF
.,.,TRBJ2-1,TRBV5-1,TGCGCCAGCAGCTTGGCCGCGGCGGGGTCTTCCTACAATGAGCAGTTCTTC,CASSLAAAGSSYNEQFF
.,TRBD1,TRBJ1-2,TRBV3-1/TRBV3-2,TGTGCCAGCAGCCAACGGGACAGTAGATATGGCTACACCTTC,CASSQRDSRYGYTF
.,.,TRBJ2-1,TRBV24-1,TGTGCCACCAGTGAGGGGGGGGCGGGAGCGGCTGACAATGAGCAGTTCTTC,CATSEGGAGAADNEQFF
.,.,TRBJ2-4,TRBV10-2,TGCGCCAGCAGTGAGTCGATACGGGACACTGATAAAAACATTCAGTACTTC,CASSESIRDTDKNIQYF
few,TRBD2,TRBJ2-1,TRBV9,TGTGCCAGCAGCCCCCGACTAGCCAGCTCCTACAATGAGCAGTTCTTC,CASSPRLASSYNEQFF
once,.,TRBJ1-1,TRBV19,TGTGCCAGTAGGAGGGATTCCGGGGATGAGAACACTGAAGCTTTCTTT,CASRRDSGDENTEAFF
.,TRBD1,TRBJ2-2,TRBV5-4,TGTGCCAGCAGACGACCAGGGGGCACCGGGGAGCTGTTTTTT,CASRRPGGTGELFF
.,.,TRBJ1-2,TRBV19,TGTGCCAGTAGTATAGCCGTAAACTATGGCTACACCTTC,CASSIAVNYGYTF
.,TRBD1,TRBJ1-5,TRBV19,TGTGCCAGTAGTCTAGGACAGGGAAGCAATCAGCCCCAGCATTTT,CASSLGQGSNQPQHF
.,TRBD1,TRBJ1-5,TRBV7-9,TGTGCCAGCAGCTTAGGGGGACAGGGGGCAGCCCAGCATTTT,CASSLGGQGAAQHF
.,TRBD1,TRBJ2-3,TRBV5-5,TGTGCCAGCAGCTGGACAGGGGAGATGGATACGCAGTATTTT,CASSWTGEMDTQYF
.,.,TRBJ1-5,TRBV5-6,TGTGCCAGCAGCTTGGACGGTAGTCAGCCCCAGCATTTT,CASSLDGSQPQHF
.,.,TRBJ2-1,TRBV18,TGTGCCAGCTCACCACCGTCCCTTCCTGAGCAGTTCTTC,CASSPPSLPEQFF
.,TRBD2,TRBJ2-1,TRBV9,TGTGCCAGCAGCCTAGGGACTAGCGGCTCCTACAATGAGCAGTTCTTC,CASSLGTSGSYNEQFF
.,.,TRBJ2-2,TRBV18,TGTGCCAGCTCACCACCTCCGGGAGCGAACACCGGGGAGCTGTTTTTT,CASSPPPGANTGELFF
.,TRBD1,TRBJ2-3,TRBV18,TGTGCCAGCTCACCACCGGGGACAGGGCCGAAAGATACGCAGTATTTT,CASSPPGTGPKDTQYF
.,TRBD2,TRBJ2-1,TRBV3-1/TRBV3-2,TGTGCCAGCAGCCCCTACGGTAGCGGGACCACCTACAATGAGCAGTTCTTC,CASSPYGSGTTYNEQFF
.,.,TRBJ2-1,TRBV12-3/TRBV12-4,TGTGCCAGCAGTTCTTTGAATGAGCAGTTCTTC,CASSSLNEQFF
.,.,TRBJ2-1,TRBV5-1,TGCGCCAGCAGCTTGGTTCTCTACAATGAGCAGTTCTTC,CASSLVLYNEQFF
.,.,TRBJ1-1,TRBV19,TGTGCCAGTAGTATCTTGAACACTGAAGCTTTCTTT,CASSILNTEAFF
.,.,TRBJ1-2,TRBV9,TGTGCCAGCAGCCAATCGGACAGATACTATGGCTACACCTTC,CASSQSDRYYGYTF
.,TRBD2,TRBJ2-1,TRBV4-1,TGCGCCAGCAGCCGAGGACTAGCGGGGGTCAGCTCCTACAATGAGCAGTTCTTC,CASSRGLAGVSSYNEQFF
once,TRBD1,TRBJ2-7,TRBV3-1/TRBV3-2,TGTGCCAGCAGCCCTGATCGGACAGGGGTTTTGCACGAGCAGTACTTC,CASSPDRTGVLHEQYF
.,.,TRBJ2-7,TRBV27,TGTGCCAGCAGCCCCGGACATTCCTACGAGCAGTACTTC,CASSPGHSYEQYF
.,.,TRBJ1-2,TRBV16,TGTGCCAGCAGCCAATCCGGAGACGGCTACACCTTC,CASSQSGDGYTF
.,.,TRBJ1-5,TRBV20-1,TGCAGTGCTAGTGGGGGCGGACAGCCCCAGCATTTT,CSASGGGQPQHF
.,.,TRBJ1-3,TRBV2,TGTGCCAGCAGTTCCGACAGGGGAAACACCATATATTTT,CASSSDRGNTIYF
few,TRBD1,TRBJ1-5,TRBV18,TGTGCCAGCCAGGGGGAAGGGGAACAGCCCCAGCATTTT,CASQGEGEQPQHF
once,.,TRBJ2-2,TRBV6-6,TGTGCCACCCTATACACCGGGGAGCTGTTTTTT,CATLYTGELFF
.,.,TRBJ2-2,TRBV3-1/TRBV3-2,TGTGCCAGCAGCCCTGCACAGAACACCGGGGAGCTGTTTTTT,CASSPAQNTGELFF
.,TRBD2,TRBJ2-5,TRBV5-1,TGCGCCAGCAGCTTGGATGTAGCGGGGGGGCAAGAGACCCAGTACTTC,CASSLDVAGGQETQYF